This TCR beta chain is drawn from a study of regulatory T cells in long-lasting Graves disease (dated by TCRdb to the early 2020s). With respect to the entire study: Persistent Graves' disease was defined as persistently positive TSH receptor autoantibodies together with antithyroid drug treatment for over 5 years. This study used TCR sequencing and RNA sequencing of peripheral blood to compare persistent Graves' disease patients against newly diagnosed Graves' disease patients. The study was registered as a clinical trial and conducted in China. A total of 35 or so samples were covered by TCR sequencing, comprising roughly 13 persistent and about 20 newly diagnosed Graves' disease patients. Persistent Graves' disease patients in the clinical cohort had taken antithyroid drugs for around 10 years on average.

V loses 4 bases of germline sequence and J loses 0 bases, and the interval between the two ends is 7 bases. The CDR1 and CDR2 encoded by the germline V gene are LGHNT and FRNRAP. Spanning cysteine to phenylalanine, the CDR3 consists of 13 amino acids. Here the CDR3 DNA is all that survives: 39 bases in frame from base 1. Libraries were prepared through multiplex PCR. Sequencing took place on an Illumina HiSeq 4000. TCR beta libraries were built with iRepertoire HTBI primers and Arm-PCR amplification of CDR3 regions. Before sequencing, the PCR products went through gel purification. The authors processed their data as follows. Gene usage analysis of CDR3 amino acid clonotypes used the 62 TRBV and 11 to 15 TRBJ segments found across samples. COPE and FqMerger were used to merge the filtered high-quality paired reads into contigs. BLAST was used to align contigs to IMGT TRBV, TRBD and TRBJ reference genes, with CDR3 defined following IMGT. Any clonotype with a frequency above 0.1% was counted as a highly expanded clone. Shannon entropy was used to measure repertoire diversity, and the Gini coefficient was used to measure V-J evenness. A clonotype was considered public if more than one individual shared it. TCRdb reran the public reads through fastp at Q25 and MiXCR, keeping productive beta chains. CDR3 protein duplicates are merged, each entry listing the most common genes and DNA. The V and J calls follow TCRdb's processing rather than the paper's. This sample gives around 460,000 distinct CDR3 sequences in total; roughly 23% of them show up just once. The top ten clones comprise over 10% of the sample.

On the study overall, not on this receptor specifically: The authors noted that the small sample size was a limitation that may lower accuracy. Lower TCR Shannon entropy and fewer highly expanded clones were observed in persistent Graves' disease patients than in newly diagnosed patients, which suggested clonal expansion. Persistent patients shared more public clonotypes among themselves (2,741) than newly diagnosed patients did (approximately 870). Only peripheral blood was studied, because thyroid tissue, the primary lesion, was inaccessible. Sequencing and analysis were restricted to the TCR beta chain. TRBV28, TRBJ1-2 and TRBJ2-5 were preferentially used in persistent disease, while TRBV20-1 and TRBJ2-1 were favored in newly diagnosed disease.

This clonotype was detected many times. No antigen is known for it. No qualities accompany the bases; no much larger clone lies one base away. What this sample's time point label stands for: persistent/refractory GD, antithyroid drugs over 5 years with positive TRAb. For both TCR sequencing and RNA sequencing, RNA was extracted from PBMCs in TRIzol. The diagnosis of Graves' disease followed American Thyroid Association guidelines. Patients for the study were recruited at an endocrinology department in Xi'an, China. From each patient, about 9.7 milliliters of peripheral blood was collected into an EDTA anticoagulant tube. Ficoll Paque Plus density gradient separation was used to isolate PBMCs, and no additional T cell sorting was done. An Agilent 2100 Bioanalyzer and agarose gel were used to assess RNA quality, and a NanoDrop 2000 was used to measure RNA concentration.

The receptor was derived from a female donor with Graves disease. The source was peripheral blood mononuclear cells (PBMCs), collected when the disease was refractory, from a patient treated with antithyroid drugs. Rearrangement joined TRBV12-5 to TRBJ2-7, with an unclear D gene assignment. CDR3 loop: CASGSVNSYEQYF. The DNA is TGTGCTAGTGGTTCGGTCAACTCCTACGAGCAGTACTTC.